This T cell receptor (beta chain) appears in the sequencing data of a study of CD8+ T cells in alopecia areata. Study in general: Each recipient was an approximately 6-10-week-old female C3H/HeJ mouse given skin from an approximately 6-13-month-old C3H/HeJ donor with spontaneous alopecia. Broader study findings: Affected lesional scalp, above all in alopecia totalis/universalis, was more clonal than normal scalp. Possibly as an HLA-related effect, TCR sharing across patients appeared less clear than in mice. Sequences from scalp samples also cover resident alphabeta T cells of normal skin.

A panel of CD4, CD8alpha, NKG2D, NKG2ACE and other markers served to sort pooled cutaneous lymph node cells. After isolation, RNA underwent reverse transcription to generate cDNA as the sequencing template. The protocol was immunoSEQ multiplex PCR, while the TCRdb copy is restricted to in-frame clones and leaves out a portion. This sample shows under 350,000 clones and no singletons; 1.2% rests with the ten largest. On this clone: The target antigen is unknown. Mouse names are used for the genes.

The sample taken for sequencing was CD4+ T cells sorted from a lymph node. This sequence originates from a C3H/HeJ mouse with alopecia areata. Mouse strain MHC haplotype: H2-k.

The sequenced part of the CDR3 DNA is TGTGCCAGCAGCCCGACTGGGGGGACTAGTCAAAAC. Translating gives CASSPTGGTSQN. Given in full, the CDR3 is CASSPTGGTSQNTLYF. The V call is TRBV5, the J call TRBJ2-4, with 10 positions matching TRBD2. The read halts 4 residues ahead of the CDR3 end, with the missing end drawn from the germline J gene. The germline V gene has CDR1 LGHNA and CDR2 YNLKQL (reference sequence). The CDR3 has 16 residues. With 4 bases clipped from V and 0 bases from J, the junction kept 4 bases outside the gene matches.